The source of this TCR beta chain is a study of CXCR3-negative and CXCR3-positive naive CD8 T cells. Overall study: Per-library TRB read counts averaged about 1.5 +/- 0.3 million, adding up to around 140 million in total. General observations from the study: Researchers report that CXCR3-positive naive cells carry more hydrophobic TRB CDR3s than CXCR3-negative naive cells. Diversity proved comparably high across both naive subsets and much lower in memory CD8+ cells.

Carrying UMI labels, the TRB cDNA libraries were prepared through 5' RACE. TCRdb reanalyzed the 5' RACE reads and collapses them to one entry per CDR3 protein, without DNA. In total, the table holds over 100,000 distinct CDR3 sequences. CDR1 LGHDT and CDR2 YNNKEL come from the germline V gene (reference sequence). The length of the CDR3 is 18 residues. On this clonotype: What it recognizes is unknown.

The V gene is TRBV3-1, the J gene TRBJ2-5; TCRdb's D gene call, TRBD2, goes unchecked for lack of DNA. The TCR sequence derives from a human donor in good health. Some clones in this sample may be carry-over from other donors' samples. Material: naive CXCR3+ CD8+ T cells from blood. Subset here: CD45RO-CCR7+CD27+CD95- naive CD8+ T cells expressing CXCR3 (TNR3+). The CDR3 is CASSQVLVFGPYQETQYF.